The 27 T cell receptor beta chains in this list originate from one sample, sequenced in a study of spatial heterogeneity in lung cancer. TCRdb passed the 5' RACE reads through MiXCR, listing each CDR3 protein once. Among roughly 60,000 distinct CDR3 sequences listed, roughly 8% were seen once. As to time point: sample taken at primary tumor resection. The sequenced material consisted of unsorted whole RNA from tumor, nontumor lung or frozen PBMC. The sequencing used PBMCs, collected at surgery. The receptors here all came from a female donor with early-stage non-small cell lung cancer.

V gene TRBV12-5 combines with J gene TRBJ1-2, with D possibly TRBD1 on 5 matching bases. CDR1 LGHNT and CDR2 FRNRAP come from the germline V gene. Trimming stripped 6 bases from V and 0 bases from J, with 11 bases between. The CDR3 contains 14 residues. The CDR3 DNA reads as TGTGCTAGTGGGAAGGACATAGCTAACTATGGCTACACCTTC. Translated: CASGKDIANYGYTF. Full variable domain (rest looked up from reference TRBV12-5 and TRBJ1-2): DARVTQTPRHKVTEMGQEVTMRCQPILGHNTVFWYRQTMMQGLELLAYFRNRAPLDDSGMPKDRFSAEMPDATLATLKIQPSEPRDSAVYFCASGKDIANYGYTFGSGTRLTVV.

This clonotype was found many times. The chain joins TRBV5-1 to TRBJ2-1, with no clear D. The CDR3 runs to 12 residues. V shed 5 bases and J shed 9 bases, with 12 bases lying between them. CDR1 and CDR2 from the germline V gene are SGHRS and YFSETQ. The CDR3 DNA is TGCGCCAGCAGGGGAAGCGAGAGTGAGCAGTTCTTC. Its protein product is CASRGSESEQFF.

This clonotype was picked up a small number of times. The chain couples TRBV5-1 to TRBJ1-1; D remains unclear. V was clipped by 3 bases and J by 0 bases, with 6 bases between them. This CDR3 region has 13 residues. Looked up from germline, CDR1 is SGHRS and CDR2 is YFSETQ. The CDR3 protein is CASSSTVNTEAFF. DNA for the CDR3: TGCGCCAGCAGCTCCACGGTGAACACTGAAGCTTTCTTT. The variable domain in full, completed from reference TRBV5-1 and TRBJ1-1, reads KAGVTQTPRYLIKTRGQQVTLSCSPISGHRSVSWYQQTPGQGLQFLFEYFSETQRNKGNFPGRFSGRQFSNSRSEMNVSTLELGDSALYLCASSSTVNTEAFFGQGTRLTVV.

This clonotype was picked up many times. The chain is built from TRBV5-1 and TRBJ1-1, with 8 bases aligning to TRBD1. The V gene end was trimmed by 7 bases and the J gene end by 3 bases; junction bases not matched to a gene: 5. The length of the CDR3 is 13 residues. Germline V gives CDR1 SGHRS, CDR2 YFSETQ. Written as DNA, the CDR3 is TGCGCCAGCTTCGAGGACAGGGACACTGAAGCTTTCTTT. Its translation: CASFEDRDTEAFF.

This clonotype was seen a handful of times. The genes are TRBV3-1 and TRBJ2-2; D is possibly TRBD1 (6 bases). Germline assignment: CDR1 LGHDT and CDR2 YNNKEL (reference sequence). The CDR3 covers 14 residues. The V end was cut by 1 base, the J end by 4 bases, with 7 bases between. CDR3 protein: CASSQVGGTGELFF. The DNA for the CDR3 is TGTGCCAGCAGCCAAGTAGGGGGCACCGGGGAGCTGTTTTTT.

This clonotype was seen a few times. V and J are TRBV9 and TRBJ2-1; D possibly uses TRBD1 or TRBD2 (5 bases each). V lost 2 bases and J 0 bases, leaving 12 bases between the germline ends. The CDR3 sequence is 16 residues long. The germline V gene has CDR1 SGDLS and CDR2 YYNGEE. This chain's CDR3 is CASSVGGDPSYNEQFF. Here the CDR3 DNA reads TGTGCCAGCAGCGTTGGGGGAGACCCCTCCTACAATGAGCAGTTCTTC.

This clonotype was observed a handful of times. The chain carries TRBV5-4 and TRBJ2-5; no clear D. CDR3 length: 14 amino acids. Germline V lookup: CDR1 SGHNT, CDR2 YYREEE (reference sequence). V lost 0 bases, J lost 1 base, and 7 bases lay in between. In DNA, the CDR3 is TGTGCCAGCAGCTTGGGTGCTATCCAAGAGACCCAGTACTTC. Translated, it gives CASSLGAIQETQYF.

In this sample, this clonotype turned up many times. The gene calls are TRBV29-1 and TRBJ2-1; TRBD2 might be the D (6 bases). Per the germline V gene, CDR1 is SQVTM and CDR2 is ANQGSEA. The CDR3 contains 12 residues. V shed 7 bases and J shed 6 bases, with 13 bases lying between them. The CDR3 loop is CSGGVVGNEQFF. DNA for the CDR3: TGCAGCGGGGGGGTAGTGGGCAATGAGCAGTTCTTC.

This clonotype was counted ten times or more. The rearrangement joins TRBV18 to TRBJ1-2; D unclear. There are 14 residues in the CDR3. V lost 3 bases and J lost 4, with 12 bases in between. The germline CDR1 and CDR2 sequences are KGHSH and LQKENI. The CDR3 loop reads CASSPSQEFYGYTF. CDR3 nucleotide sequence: TGTGCCAGCTCACCCTCACAAGAGTTCTATGGCTACACCTTC.

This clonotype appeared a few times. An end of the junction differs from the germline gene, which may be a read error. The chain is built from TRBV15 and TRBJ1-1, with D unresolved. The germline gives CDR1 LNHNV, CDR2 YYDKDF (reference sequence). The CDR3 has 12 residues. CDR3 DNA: TGTGCCGCCAGCAGACCTTCCACTGAAGCTTTCTTT. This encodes CAASRPSTEAFF.

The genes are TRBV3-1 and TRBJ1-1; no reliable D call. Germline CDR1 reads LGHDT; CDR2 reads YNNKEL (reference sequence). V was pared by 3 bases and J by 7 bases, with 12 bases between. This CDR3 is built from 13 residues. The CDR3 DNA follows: TGTGCCAGCAGCCAGGGAAGAGGCTTTGAAGCTTTCTTT. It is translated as CASSQGRGFEAFF. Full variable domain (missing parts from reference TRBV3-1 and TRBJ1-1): DTAVSQTPKYLVTQMGNDKSIKCEQNLGHDTMYWYKQDSKKFLKIMFSYNNKELIINETVPNRFSPKSPDKAHLNLHINSLELGDSAVYFCASSQGRGFEAFFGQGTRLTVV.

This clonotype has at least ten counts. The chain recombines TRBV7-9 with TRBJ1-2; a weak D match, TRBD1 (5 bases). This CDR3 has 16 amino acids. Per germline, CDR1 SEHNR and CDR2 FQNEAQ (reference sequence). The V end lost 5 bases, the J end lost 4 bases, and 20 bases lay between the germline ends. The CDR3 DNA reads TGTGCCAGCAGCACCCAAAAAACCTCAGGGTCCTATGGCTACACCTTC. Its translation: CASSTQKTSGSYGYTF.

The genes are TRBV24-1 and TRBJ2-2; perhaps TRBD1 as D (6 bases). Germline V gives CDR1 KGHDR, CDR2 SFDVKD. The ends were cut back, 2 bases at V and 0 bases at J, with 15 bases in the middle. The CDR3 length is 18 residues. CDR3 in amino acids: CATSDSPGTPTNTGELFF. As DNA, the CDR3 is TGTGCCACCAGTGATTCGCCGGGGACACCGACGAACACCGGGGAGCTGTTTTTT.

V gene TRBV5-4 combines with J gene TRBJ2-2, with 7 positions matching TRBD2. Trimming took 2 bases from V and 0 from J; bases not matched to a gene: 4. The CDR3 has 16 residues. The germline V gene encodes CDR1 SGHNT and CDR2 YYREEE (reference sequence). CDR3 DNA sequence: TGTGCCAGCAGCTTAACCGGGGGGTCGAACACCGGGGAGCTGTTTTTT. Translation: CASSLTGGSNTGELFF.

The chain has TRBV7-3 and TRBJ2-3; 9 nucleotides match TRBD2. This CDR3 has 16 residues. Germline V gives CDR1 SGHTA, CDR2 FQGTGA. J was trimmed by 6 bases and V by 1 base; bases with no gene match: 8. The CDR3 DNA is TGTGCCAGCAGCTTAAACCGTGGACTAGCGATGGATACGCAGTATTTT. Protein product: CASSLNRGLAMDTQYF.

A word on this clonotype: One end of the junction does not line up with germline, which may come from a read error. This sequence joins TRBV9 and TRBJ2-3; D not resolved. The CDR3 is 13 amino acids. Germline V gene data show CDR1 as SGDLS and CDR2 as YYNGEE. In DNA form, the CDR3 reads TGTGTCAGCAGCGTAGTGGGCACAGATACGCAGTATTTT. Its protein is CVSSVVGTDTQYF. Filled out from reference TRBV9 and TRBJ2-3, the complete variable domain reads DSGVTQTPKHLITATGQRVTLRCSPRSGDLSVYWYQQSLDQGLQFLIQYYNGEERAKGNILERFSAQQFPDLHSELNLSSLELGDSALYFCVSSVVGTDTQYFGPGTRLTVL.

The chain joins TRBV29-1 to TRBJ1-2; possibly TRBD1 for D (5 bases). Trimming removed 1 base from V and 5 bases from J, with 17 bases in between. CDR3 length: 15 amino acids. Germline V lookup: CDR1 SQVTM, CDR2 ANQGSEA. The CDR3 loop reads CSVEGDGSVGYGYTF. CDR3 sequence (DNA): TGCAGCGTTGAAGGGGACGGATCTGTGGGGTATGGCTACACCTTC.

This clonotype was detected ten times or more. The CDR3 spells CASSEPGGLQETQYF. In DNA form, the CDR3 reads TGTGCCAGCAGTGAACCGGGGGGCCTACAAGAGACCCAGTACTTC. The chain combines TRBV2 with TRBJ2-5, with a possible D match to TRBD2 (7 bases). CDR1 SNHLY and CDR2 FYNNEI come from the germline V gene. Trimming took 2 bases from V and 2 from J, leaving 12 bases between them. This CDR3 has 15 amino acids.

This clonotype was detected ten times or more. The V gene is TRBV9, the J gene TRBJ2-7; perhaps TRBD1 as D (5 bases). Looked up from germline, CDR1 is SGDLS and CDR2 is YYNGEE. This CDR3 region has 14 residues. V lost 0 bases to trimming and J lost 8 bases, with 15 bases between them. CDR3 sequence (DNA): TGTGCCAGCAGCGTAGAAGGGGCGTTGGGAAAGCAGTACTTC. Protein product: CASSVEGALGKQYF.

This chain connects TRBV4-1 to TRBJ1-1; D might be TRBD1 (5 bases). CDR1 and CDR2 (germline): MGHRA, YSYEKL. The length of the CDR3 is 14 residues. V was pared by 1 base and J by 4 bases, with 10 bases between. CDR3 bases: TGCGCCAGCAGCCAAGCGAGGGACCTCACTGAAGCTTTCTTT. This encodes CASSQARDLTEAFF.

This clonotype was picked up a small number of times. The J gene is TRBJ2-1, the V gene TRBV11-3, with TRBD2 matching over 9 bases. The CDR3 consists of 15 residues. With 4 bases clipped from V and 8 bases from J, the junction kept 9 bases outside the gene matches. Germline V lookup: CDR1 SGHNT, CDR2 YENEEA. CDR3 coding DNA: TGTGCCAGCAGCTCCGTGGCGGGAGGGGACGATGAGCAGTTCTTC. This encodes CASSSVAGGDDEQFF.

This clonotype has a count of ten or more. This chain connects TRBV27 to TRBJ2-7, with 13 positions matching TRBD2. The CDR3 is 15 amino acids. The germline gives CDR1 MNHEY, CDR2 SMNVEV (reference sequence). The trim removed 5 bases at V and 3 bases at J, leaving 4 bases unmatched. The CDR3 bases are TGTGCCAGCAGTCCCGGGACTAGCGGGATCTACGAGCAGTACTTC. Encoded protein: CASSPGTSGIYEQYF.

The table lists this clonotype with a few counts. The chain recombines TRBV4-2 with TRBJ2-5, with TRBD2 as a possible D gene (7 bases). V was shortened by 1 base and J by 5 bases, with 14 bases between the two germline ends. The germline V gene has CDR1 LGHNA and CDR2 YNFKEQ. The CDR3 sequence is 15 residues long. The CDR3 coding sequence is TGTGCCAGCAGCCAAGCTGCGGGGGCTCTCGAGACCCAGTACTTC. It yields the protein CASSQAAGALETQYF.

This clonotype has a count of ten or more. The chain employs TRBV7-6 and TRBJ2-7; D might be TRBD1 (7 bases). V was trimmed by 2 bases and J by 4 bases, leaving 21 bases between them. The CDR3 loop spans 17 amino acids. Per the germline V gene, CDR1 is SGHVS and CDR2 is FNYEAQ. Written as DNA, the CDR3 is TGTGCCAGCAGCTTATCCCTACAGGGGAGGTTGTCGTACGAGCAGTACTTC. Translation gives CASSLSLQGRLSYEQYF.

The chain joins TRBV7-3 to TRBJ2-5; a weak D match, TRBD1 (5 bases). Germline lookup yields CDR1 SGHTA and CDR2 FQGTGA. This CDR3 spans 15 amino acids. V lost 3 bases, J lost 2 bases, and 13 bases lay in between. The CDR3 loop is CASSFQGLAQETQYF. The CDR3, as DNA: TGTGCCAGCAGCTTCCAGGGATTGGCGCAAGAGACCCAGTACTTC.

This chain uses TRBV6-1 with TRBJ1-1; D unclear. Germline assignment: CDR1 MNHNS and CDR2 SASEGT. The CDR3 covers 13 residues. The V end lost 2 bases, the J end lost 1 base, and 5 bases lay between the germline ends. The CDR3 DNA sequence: TGTGCCAGCAGTGAATTTGAGAACACTGAAGCTTTCTTT. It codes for CASSEFENTEAFF.

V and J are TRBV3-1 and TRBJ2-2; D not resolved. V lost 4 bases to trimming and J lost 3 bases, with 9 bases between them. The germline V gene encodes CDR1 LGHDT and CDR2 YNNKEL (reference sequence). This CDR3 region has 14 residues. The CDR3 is CASSPQPYTGELFF. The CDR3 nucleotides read TGTGCCAGCAGCCCACAGCCCTACACCGGGGAGCTGTTTTTT.